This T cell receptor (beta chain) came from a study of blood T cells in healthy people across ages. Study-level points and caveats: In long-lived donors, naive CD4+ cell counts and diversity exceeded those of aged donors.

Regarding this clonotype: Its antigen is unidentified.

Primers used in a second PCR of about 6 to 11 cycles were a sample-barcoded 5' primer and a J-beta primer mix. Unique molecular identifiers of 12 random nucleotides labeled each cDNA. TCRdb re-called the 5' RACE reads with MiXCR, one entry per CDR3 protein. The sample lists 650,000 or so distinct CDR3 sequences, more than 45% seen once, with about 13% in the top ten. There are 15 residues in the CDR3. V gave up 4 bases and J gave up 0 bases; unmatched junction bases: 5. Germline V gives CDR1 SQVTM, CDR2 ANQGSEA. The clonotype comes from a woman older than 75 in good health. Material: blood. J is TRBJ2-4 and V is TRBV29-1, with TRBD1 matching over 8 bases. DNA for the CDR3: TGCAGCGTTGGACAGGGGCAATCAGCCAAAAACATTCAGTACTTC. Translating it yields CSVGQGQSAKNIQYF.